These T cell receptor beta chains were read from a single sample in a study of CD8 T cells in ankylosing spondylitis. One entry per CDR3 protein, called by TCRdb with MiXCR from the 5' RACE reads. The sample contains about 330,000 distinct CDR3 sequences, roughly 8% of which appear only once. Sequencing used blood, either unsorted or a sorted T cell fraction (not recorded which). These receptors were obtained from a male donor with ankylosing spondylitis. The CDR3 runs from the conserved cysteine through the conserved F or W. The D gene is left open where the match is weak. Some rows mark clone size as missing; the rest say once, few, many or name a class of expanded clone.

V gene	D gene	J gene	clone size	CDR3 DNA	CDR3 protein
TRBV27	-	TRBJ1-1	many	TGTGCCAGCAGTTTCTCGAGAGTGAACACTGAAGCTTTCTTT	CASSFSRVNTEAFF
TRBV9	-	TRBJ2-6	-	TGTGCCAGCAGCGTAGCTGGGCAGGCCAACGTCCTGACTTTC	CASSVAGQANVLTF
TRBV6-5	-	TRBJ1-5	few	TGTGCCAGCAGTTATGTAGATTATAGCAATCAGCCCCAGCATTTT	CASSYVDYSNQPQHF
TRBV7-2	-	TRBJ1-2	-	TGTGCCAGCAGCTTAGACAGGAATAGAAACTATGGCTACACCTTC	CASSLDRNRNYGYTF
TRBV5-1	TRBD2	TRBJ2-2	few	TGCGCCAGCAGCTTGGTGGCGGGTAGCGGGATCACCGGGGAGCTGTTTTTT	CASSLVAGSGITGELFF
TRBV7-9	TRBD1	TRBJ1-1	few	TGTGCCAGCAGCCCCCCGGACAGGGCTCACACTGAAGCTTTCTTT	CASSPPDRAHTEAFF
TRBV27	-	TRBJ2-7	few	TGTGCCAGCAGGGACATGCGGGGATGGGTCTCCTACGAGCAGTACTTC	CASRDMRGWVSYEQYF
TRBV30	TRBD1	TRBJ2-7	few	TGTGCCTGGAGTGAAGGCAGGGGGACCTACGAGCAGTACTTC	CAWSEGRGTYEQYF
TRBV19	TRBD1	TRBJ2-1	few	TGTGCCAGTAGCGTACAGGGGGCGGACAATGAGCAGTTCTTC	CASSVQGADNEQFF
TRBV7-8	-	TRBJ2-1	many	TGTGCCAGCAGCTTAGCGCTAACGGAGGAGCAGTTCTTC	CASSLALTEEQFF
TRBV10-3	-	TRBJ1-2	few	TGTGCCATAAGTACCCGACCTCCCGATGGCTACACCTTC	CAISTRPPDGYTF
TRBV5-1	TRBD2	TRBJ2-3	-	TGCGCCAGCAGCACTAGCGGCACAGATACGCAGTATTTT	CASSTSGTDTQYF
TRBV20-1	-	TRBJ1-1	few	TGCAGTGCTAGACTCGTATCTGAAGCTTTCTTT	CSARLVSEAFF
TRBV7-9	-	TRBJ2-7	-	TGTGCCAGCAGCTTAGACGGGACGGGGACCTACGAGCAGTACTTC	CASSLDGTGTYEQYF
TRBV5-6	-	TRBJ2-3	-	TGTGCCAGCAGCCCTACCTTGCAATGGGGCACAGATACGCAGTATTTT	CASSPTLQWGTDTQYF
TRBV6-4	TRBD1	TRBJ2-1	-	TGTGCCAGCAGTCTCCAGGGGGCGCTCGCCAATGAGCAGTTCTTC	CASSLQGALANEQFF
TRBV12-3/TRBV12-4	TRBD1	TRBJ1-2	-	TGTGCCAGCAGTTTCTTGGGACAGGGGGCTTACTATGGCTACACCTTC	CASSFLGQGAYYGYTF
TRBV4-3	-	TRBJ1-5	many	TGCGCCAGCAGCCAAGGGACGGGACCGGGGTTAAATCAGCCCCAGCATTTT	CASSQGTGPGLNQPQHF
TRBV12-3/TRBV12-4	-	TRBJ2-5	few	TGTGCCAGCAGCCATGACGGTTCCGAAGAGACCCAGTACTTC	CASSHDGSEETQYF
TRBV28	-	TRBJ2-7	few	TGTGCCAGCAGTTTAGCCTCTTTGTCCTACGAGCAGTACTTC	CASSLASLSYEQYF
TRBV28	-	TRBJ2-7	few	TGTGCCAGCAGCCCGTCGGGGCTAGATCTCCTTGGAGAGCAGTACTTC	CASSPSGLDLLGEQYF
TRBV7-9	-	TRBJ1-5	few	TGTGCCAGCAGCTCCTGGGCAGGGTCCCTCGGCAATCAGCCCCAGCATTTT	CASSSWAGSLGNQPQHF